This T cell receptor (beta chain) stems from a study of spatial heterogeneity in lung cancer. Study background: Detection of beta-chain sequences consistently exceeded that of alpha-chain sequences. Across the raw uncorrected reads, a unique TCR and UMI combination was observed, on average, more than ten times. Findings and limits, study-wide: Numbers of ubiquitous and regional expanded TCRs tracked ubiquitous and regional nonsynonymous mutation counts, respectively. In tumors, expanded intratumoral alpha and beta TCR counts tracked mutation counts.

TCRdb used MiXCR to reprocess the 5' RACE reads, holding one entry per CDR3 protein. The table lists about 20,000 distinct CDR3 sequences, 15% of them singletons. Time point meaning: sample taken at primary tumor resection. In each case, whole RNA from tumor, nontumor lung or frozen PBMC was sequenced unsorted. Comments on this clonotype: The antigen is not known.

The germline V gene has CDR1 LGHNT and CDR2 FRNRAP. V lost 0 bases, J lost 0 bases, and 3 bases stayed unmatched. This CDR3 is 18 amino acids long. The rearrangement joins TRBV12-5 to TRBJ2-1; TRBD2 matches 12 bases. The TCR originated in a female donor with early-stage non-small cell lung cancer. The material sequenced was lung tumor tissue, taken at surgery. Here the CDR3 DNA reads TGTGCTAGTGGTTTGGTAACTAGCGGGAGGCACTCCTACAATGAGCAGTTCTTC. Its translation is CASGLVTSGRHSYNEQFF.